This is a list of T cell receptor beta chains from one sample in a study of blood T cell repertoires in COVID-19. Assay used: immunoSEQ multiplex PCR; TCRdb lists only in-frame clones, some missing. The table lists approximately 87,000 clones, about four fifths of them singletons. The sample taken for sequencing was peripheral blood. These receptors were collected from an elderly woman with acute or convalescent COVID-19. Each CDR3 is given with its conserved first and last residue. A D gene is named only where the DNA matches it firmly. Clone size is shown for a subset of rows, as once, few, many or a class of expanded clone.

v_gene	d_gene	abundance	CDR3aa
TRBV7-9	TRBD1	.	CASTFGTGPWAQHF
TRBV29-1	TRBD1	.	CSAQGQLNTEAFF
TRBV11-3	TRBD1	.	CASSPPSGTGGEKLFF
TRBV5-1	.	.	CASQADSSGTYGYTF
TRBV5-4	TRBD1	.	CASSAGTGQKTEAFF
TRBV9	.	.	CASSPERGNEQYF
TRBV30	.	few	CAWSVSAPGEKLFF
TRBV6-6	TRBD1	.	CASSYGQGSEAFF
TRBV10-3	.	.	CASYRGSNTEAFF
TRBV11-3	TRBD1	few	CASSSTGVTYEQYF
TRBV6-6	.	.	CASSRMGGDREKLFF
TRBV5-6	TRBD2	.	CASSLLAGGLQETQYF
TRBV11-2	TRBD1	.	CASSTRQGGRSEAFF
TRBV5-1	TRBD2	.	CASSLARLAGGQETQYF
TRBV30	.	once	CAWSARGTEAFF
TRBV23-1	TRBD1	.	CASSQLGGQGLSNQPQHF
TRBV30	TRBD1	few	CAWDRGESGYTF
TRBV9	.	few	CASSVDPASYNSPLHF
TRBV6-5	.	.	CASSYWGGRGTDTQYF
TRBV19	.	.	CASRESTGNGYTF
TRBV10-3	TRBD1	.	CAITPGQNQPQHF
TRBV3-1/TRBV3-2	.	few	CASSQDYNQPQHF
TRBV9	TRBD2	.	CASSVEGLAGGRGETQYF
TRBV11-2	.	few	CASAANYGYTF
TRBV6-4	.	.	CASSVQAQETQYF
TRBV19	.	.	CASSIPGTSKGYTF
TRBV19	.	.	CASTTPGVRQPQHF
TRBV7-9	.	.	CASSSPSGNTEAFF
TRBV3-1/TRBV3-2	TRBD1	.	CASSQDLGGAGANVLTF
TRBV7-9	TRBD1	.	CASSLVTGGNNQPQHF
TRBV2	.	.	CASSEVQAPGNGYTF
TRBV7-2	.	.	CASSPVLHLPRETQYF
TRBV9	.	.	CASSVGGTSNQPQHF
TRBV19	TRBD1	once	CASSIWETGLGGELFF
TRBV3-1/TRBV3-2	TRBD1	medium-sized	CASSHGTGREQYF
TRBV2	TRBD1	.	CASKTTGGIGNEKLFF
TRBV11-2	.	.	CASSQSGAGNTIYF
TRBV5-1	.	.	CASSIYVQGSEQYF
TRBV10-3	TRBD2	.	CAISPARGGGETQYF
TRBV24-1	TRBD1	.	CATSDRQGVSETQYF
TRBV7-8	TRBD1	once	CASSLARTGGDGYTF
TRBV27	.	.	CASKRQGGPYEQYF
TRBV7-2	.	.	CASSSRDSPLHF
TRBV19	TRBD1	.	CASSTSQGAGLGSPLHF
TRBV7-9	.	.	CASSPSSFNLHF
TRBV19	TRBD1	once	CASTVTGVMRGYTF
TRBV9	.	.	CASSLGENEQFF
TRBV13	.	.	CASSLVRGIYNSPLHF
TRBV7-9	.	.	CASSLEEGEKLFF
TRBV4-2	TRBD1	few	CASSQPWDREVGGTDTQYF
TRBV27	.	.	CASSSEVINQPQHF
TRBV12-3/TRBV12-4	TRBD1	.	CASSLTGGNEQYF
TRBV10-1	.	.	CASSVGPNYGYTF
TRBV6-1	.	.	CASSSGGGGYTF
TRBV9	TRBD1	.	CASSPGTADNEKLFF
TRBV9	.	.	CASSVVGKNTEAFF
TRBV7-6	.	.	CASSLVGGGTDTQYF
TRBV21-1	.	.	CASSKNPSVTMNTEAFF
TRBV7-6	.	.	CASSSAAGASYEQYF
TRBV6-4	.	.	CATLGGTQPQHF